The T cell receptor beta chain under discussion was sequenced for a study of cytomegalovirus exposure and HLA in healthy donors. The roughly 120-subject validation cohort, separate from the roughly 700-subject first cohort, included the donors. The sample holds a few counts of this clone. Using immunoSEQ multiplex PCR, the repertoire was profiled, and TCRdb retains in-frame clones only, with some absent. The repertoire holds 250,000 to 350,000 clones, with about nine tenths as singletons. The CDR3 totals 13 residues. Germline V lookup: CDR1 SGHNT, CDR2 YYREEE (reference sequence). The V and J ends lost 4 bases and 4 bases, in that order; junction bases with no gene match: 5.

The sequence came from a woman under 30 in good health and CMV-seronegative. The specimen was PBMCs. The chain recombines TRBV5-4 with TRBJ2-7; 7 nucleotides agree with TRBD2. The CDR3, as DNA: TGTGCCAGCAGCCCAAGGACTAGTTACGAGCAGTACTTC. Translated: CASSPRTSYEQYF.